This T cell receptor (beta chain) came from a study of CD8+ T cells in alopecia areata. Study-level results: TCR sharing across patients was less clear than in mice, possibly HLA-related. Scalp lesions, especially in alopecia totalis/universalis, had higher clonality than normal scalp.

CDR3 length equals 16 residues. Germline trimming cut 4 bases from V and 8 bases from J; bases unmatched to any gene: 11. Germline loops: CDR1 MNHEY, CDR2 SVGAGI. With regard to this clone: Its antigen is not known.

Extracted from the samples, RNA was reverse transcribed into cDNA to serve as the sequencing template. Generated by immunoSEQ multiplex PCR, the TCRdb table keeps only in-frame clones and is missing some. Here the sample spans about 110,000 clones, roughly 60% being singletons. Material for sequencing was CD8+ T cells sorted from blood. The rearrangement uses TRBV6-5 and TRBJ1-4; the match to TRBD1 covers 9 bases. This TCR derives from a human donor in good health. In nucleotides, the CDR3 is TGTGCCAGCAGTTTTCTACAGGGGGCCCGACCCGAAAAACTGTTTTTT. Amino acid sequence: CASSFLQGARPEKLFF.